This record looks at one TCR beta chain sequence and its context. No antigen is known for it. The protocol was immunoSEQ multiplex PCR, while the TCRdb copy is restricted to in-frame clones and leaves out a portion. The sample includes approximately 120,000 clones, approximately 89% of them seen just once. The data stem from a study of T cell responses to AZD1222 COVID-19 vaccine. Study-wide points: Spike-wide coverage was observed for vaccine-associated CD4 TCRs, with dominant responses at 160-218 and 743-854.

Pooling was applied to second doses at about 4 or about 12 weeks. The junction had 8 bases not matched to a gene; V was cut back by 5 bases and J by 11 bases. Germline CDR1 SEHNR, CDR2 FQNEAQ (reference sequence). The CDR3 runs 12 residues. V is TRBV7-9 and J is TRBJ1-1; TRBD1 matches 7 bases. The starting material was peripheral blood, obtained 28 days after the second AZD1222 dose. This receptor was taken from an adult who received the AZD1222 COVID-19 vaccine. In DNA form, the CDR3 reads TGTGCCAGCAGCGGAGGGGGCGCTCGGGCTTTCTTT. Translation gives CASSGGGARAFF.